This T cell receptor beta chain was sequenced in a study of blood T cell repertoires in COVID-19 (dated by TCRdb to about 2020). Study-level background: Collaborator samples came from the United States, Italy and Spain and covered acute and convalescent phases of COVID-19. A de-identified subject ID, COVID-19 status, age in years and sex were almost always included in the sample metadata. Where HLA class I and class II types were available, the types were taken from metadata supplied by the sample provider, not from assay-based typing. The samples were drawn from two sources: the first 160 participants of the ongoing ImmuneRACE study, and 1,200 or so subjects contributed by 6 global collaborators. The prospective study material was composed of cDNA or gDNA derived from T cells, B-cell-depleted T cells, or PBMCs. The repertoires were released in a freely available public database intended as a resource for research on the immune response to SARS-CoV-2. Subjects who had been exposed to COVID-19, were actively infected with it, or had recovered from it provided the deeply sampled blood TCRbeta repertoires that made up the dataset. Points the paper makes about the study in general: The quantity of clinical and demographic metadata differed by source and by participant and was supplied without curation.

V drops 1 base and J drops 2 bases, leaving 18 bases in between. The CDR3 spans 17 residues, from the cysteine through the phenylalanine. Solely the CDR3 DNA is kept, with 51 bases framed from the first base. Taken from the germline V gene, the CDR1 and CDR2 loops are SGHRS and YFSETQ. One collaborating source in Seattle enrolled patients while the patients were actively infected and followed the patients over time throughout the course of disease. Each collaborating institution followed its own protocols to collect whole blood in K2EDTA tubes. Collaborator samples were shipped for TCRbeta analysis as frozen whole blood, isolated PBMCs, or DNA extracted from either sample type. TCRbeta CDR3 regions were amplified from genomic DNA using the immunoSEQ Assay, a bias-controlled multiplex PCR. In the paper's pipeline: The number of nucleated cells in each sample was estimated by amplification of reference gene primers within the assay. To quantify the absolute abundance of each unique TCRbeta CDR3 rearrangement, sequence reads were collapsed and filtered. Productive Simpson clonality was computed per sample as the square root of Simpson's diversity index over productive rearrangements. TCRdb carries this immuneACCESS record with in-frame sequences only. Its versions omit some clonotypes, under half of them owing to an unresolved V gene in the studies checked, with the rest unexplained. That table gives V, J and clone size, and the DNA gave D and trimming. The sample records 200,000 to 300,000 clones, about nine tenths of which are singletons. Around 0.86% of the sample is held by the ten biggest clonotypes.

Concerning this clone itself: Which antigen it targets is not known. The record has no base qualities; no much larger clone is one base away.

Here the chain combines TRBV5-1 and TRBJ1-1, with a tentative D gene TRBD1 over 6 matching bases. The receptor was derived from a man younger than 45 with COVID-19, enrolled during active disease. The source material was peripheral blood. In nucleotides, the sequence is TGCGCCAGCAGCTTGCTTGGTAGGGGGAGTATAAACACTGAAGCTTTCTTT. Translated, this is CASSLLGRGSINTEAFF.